This T cell receptor (beta chain) was captured by sequencing in a study of CD8 T cells in Susac syndrome. CDR3 length: 19 amino acids. Germline lookup yields CDR1 SEHNR and CDR2 FQNEAQ (reference sequence). V lost 5 bases, J lost 5 bases, and 12 bases stayed unmatched. TCR beta sequences were obtained from blood CD8+ and CD4+ T cells. Random hexamers served to reverse transcribe roughly 0.5 to 1 ug RNA. TCRdb redid the calling of the immunoSEQ multiplex PCR reads with MiXCR, one entry per CDR3 protein. The repertoire holds about 160,000 distinct CDR3 sequences, with around 95% as singletons. The TCR comes from a human donor in good health. Input material: CD4+ T cells from PBMCs. This chain connects TRBV7-9 to TRBJ2-2, with 15 bases identical to TRBD2. DNA for the CDR3: TGTGCCAGCAGCCTCGGACTAGCGGGGGGGAACCTGTTGACCGGGGAGCTGTTTTTT. Protein product: CASSLGLAGGNLLTGELFF.